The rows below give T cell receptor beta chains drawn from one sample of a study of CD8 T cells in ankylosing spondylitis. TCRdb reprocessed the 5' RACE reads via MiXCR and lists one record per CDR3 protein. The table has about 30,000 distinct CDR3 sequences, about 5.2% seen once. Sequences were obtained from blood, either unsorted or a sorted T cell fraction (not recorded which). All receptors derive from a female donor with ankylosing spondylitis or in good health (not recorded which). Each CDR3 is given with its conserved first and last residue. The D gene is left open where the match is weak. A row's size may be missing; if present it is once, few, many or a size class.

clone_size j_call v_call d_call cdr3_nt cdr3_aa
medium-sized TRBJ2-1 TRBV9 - TGTGCCAGCAGCGCCGAGGGTGTAAATGAGCAGTTCTTC CASSAEGVNEQFF
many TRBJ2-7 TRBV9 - TGTGCCAGCAGCGTAGGTTCAGGTCCCTACGAGCAGTACTTC CASSVGSGPYEQYF
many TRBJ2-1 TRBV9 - TGTGCCAGCAGCGTAGAGGTGGGGAGCTCCTACAATGAGCAGTTCTTC CASSVEVGSSYNEQFF
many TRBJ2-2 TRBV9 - TGTGCCAGCAGCGTAGAAGGGGACACCGGGGAGCTGTTTTTT CASSVEGDTGELFF
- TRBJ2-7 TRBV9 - TGTGCCAGCAGCGTAGAAGCAGGGGTCTACGAGCAGTACTTC CASSVEAGVYEQYF
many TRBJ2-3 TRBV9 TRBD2 TGTGCCAGCAGCACCCGATCGACTAGCGGGGGGGATGGTACGCAGTATTTT CASSTRSTSGGDGTQYF
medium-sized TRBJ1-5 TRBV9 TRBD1 TGTGCCAGCAGCGTAGGGGGACAGGGGAATCAGCCCCAGCATTTT CASSVGGQGNQPQHF
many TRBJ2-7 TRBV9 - TGTGCCAGCAGCGTAGGCCCTCGGTCCTACGAGCAGTACTTC CASSVGPRSYEQYF
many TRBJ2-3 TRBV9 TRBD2 TGTGCCAGCGACCGTAAAGCAGCGGGACGCCCAGATACGCAGTATTTT CASDRKAAGRPDTQYF
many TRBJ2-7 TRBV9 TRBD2 TGTGCCAGCAGCGCGGGGGGACTCCAGTATACCTACGAGCAGTACTTC CASSAGGLQYTYEQYF
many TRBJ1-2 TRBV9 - TGTGCCAGCAGCTTTTCCACAGGGACCTATGGCTACACCTTC CASSFSTGTYGYTF
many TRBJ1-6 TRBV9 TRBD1 TGTGCCAGCAGCGGACAGGGTACCCATAATTCACCCCTCCACTTT CASSGQGTHNSPLHF
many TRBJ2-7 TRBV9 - TGTGCCAGCAGCGTTACGGCGGAGACCTACGAGCAGTACTTC CASSVTAETYEQYF
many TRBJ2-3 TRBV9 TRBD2 TGTGCCAGCAGCAACGGGGGGGATACGCAGTATTTT CASSNGGDTQYF
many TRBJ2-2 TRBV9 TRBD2 TGTGCCAGCAGCGTAGCAGGCGGGGGGACCGGGGAGCTGTTTTTT CASSVAGGGTGELFF
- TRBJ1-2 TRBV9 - TGTGCCAGCAGCGTAGCCGAGACTTCCCCCTATGGCTACACCTTC CASSVAETSPYGYTF
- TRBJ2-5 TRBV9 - TGTGCCAGCAGCGTATCCGGGGCAAGGGGTAGGGAGACCCAGTACTTC CASSVSGARGRETQYF
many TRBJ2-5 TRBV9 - TGTGCCAGCAGGAGGGACACAGCGGGAGAGACCCAGTACTTC CASRRDTAGETQYF
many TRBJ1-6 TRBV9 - TGTGCCAGCAGCGTAGGTCAGGGGTGGGATTCACCCCTCCACTTT CASSVGQGWDSPLHF
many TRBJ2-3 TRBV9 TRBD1 TGTGCCAGCAGCCCCAGGACAGGGAAGGATACGCAGTATTTT CASSPRTGKDTQYF
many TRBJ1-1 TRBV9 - TGTGCCAGCAGCGTAAATCCAGGACAGACTGAAGCTTTCTTT CASSVNPGQTEAFF
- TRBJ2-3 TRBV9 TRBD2 TGTGCCAGCAGCGACTCTAGCGGGCTCACAGATACGCAGTATTTT CASSDSSGLTDTQYF
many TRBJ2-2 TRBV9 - TGTGCCAGCAGCGTAGAGGGACGGACCACCGGGGAGCTGTTTTTT CASSVEGRTTGELFF
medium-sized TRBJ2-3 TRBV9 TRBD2 TGTGCCAGCAGCAGACGCCACTCACTAGCGGGGGGGCGCACAGATACGCAGTATTTT CASSRRHSLAGGRTDTQYF
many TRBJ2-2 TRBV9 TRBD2 TGTGCCAGCAGCGTAGGGTCCCGGCCGCCTGGGACTAGCGGGGGGATGAACACCGGGGAGCTGTTTTTT CASSVGSRPPGTSGGMNTGELFF
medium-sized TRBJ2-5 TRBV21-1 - TGTGCCAGCAGTACTAGGAAGACCCAGTACTTC CASSTRKTQYF
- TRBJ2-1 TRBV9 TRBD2 TGTGCCAGCAGCGTCAGCGGGGGCGACAATGAGCAGTTCTTC CASSVSGGDNEQFF
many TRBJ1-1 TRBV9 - TGTGCCAGCAGCCCTCAAGTAGGGATGAACACTGAAGCTTTCTTT CASSPQVGMNTEAFF
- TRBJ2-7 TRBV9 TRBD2 TGTGCCAGCAGCGTAGGAGGTAGCGGGGTTTACGAGCAGTACTTC CASSVGGSGVYEQYF
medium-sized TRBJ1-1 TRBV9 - TGTGCCAGCAGCTCACGACAGGCCGGGGTGAACACTGAAGCTTTCTTT CASSSRQAGVNTEAFF
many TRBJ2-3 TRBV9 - TGTGCCAGCAGCCTCCGACAGGCGAGCACAGATACGCAGTATTTT CASSLRQASTDTQYF
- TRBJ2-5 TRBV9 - TGTGCCAGCAGCACGGCGGGGTTCCAAGAGACCCAGTACTTC CASSTAGFQETQYF
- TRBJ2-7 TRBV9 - TGTGCCAGCAGCGTAGGAACGGGAGAAGGCGAGCAGTACTTC CASSVGTGEGEQYF
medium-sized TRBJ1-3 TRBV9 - TGTGCCAGCAGCGTCGGGCCCGACGCTGGAAACACCATATATTTT CASSVGPDAGNTIYF
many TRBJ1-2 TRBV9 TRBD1 TGTGCCAGCAGCGTAACAGAGCAGGGGGCGGGAGCTAACTATGGCTACACCTTC CASSVTEQGAGANYGYTF
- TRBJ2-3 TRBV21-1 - TGTGCCAGCATGAAAAGACAGGGGGGGGCAGATACGCAGTATTTT CASMKRQGGADTQYF
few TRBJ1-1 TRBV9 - TGTGCCAGCAGCGGAGGCAGGGCCAGAGGGACTGAAGCTTTCTTT CASSGGRARGTEAFF
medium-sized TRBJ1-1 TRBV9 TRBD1 TGTGCCAGCAGCGTAGACGGACAGGGGAGGTCCGGTGAAGCTTTCTTT CASSVDGQGRSGEAFF
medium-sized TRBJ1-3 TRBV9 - TGTGCCAGCAGCGTAGAGGCACGCCGAGGAAACACCATATATTTT CASSVEARRGNTIYF
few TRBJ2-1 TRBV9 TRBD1 TGTGCCAGCAGCACATCGGGACAGGGACCATACAATGAGCAGTTCTTC CASSTSGQGPYNEQFF
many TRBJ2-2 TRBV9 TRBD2 TGTGCCAGCAGCGTAGGCGGGAGCGACACCGGGGAGCTGTTTTTT CASSVGGSDTGELFF
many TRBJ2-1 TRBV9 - TGTGCCAGCAGCGTAGCGGCGGCAAGCTCCTACAATGAGCAGTTCTTC CASSVAAASSYNEQFF
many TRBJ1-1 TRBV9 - TGTGCCAGCAGCGTTCTGGGGACTGAAGCTTTCTTT CASSVLGTEAFF
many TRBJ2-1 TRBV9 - TGTGCCAGCAGCGTAGCACCGACCCCACCGTACAATGAGCAGTTCTTC CASSVAPTPPYNEQFF
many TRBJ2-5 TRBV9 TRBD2 TGTGCCAGTAGCGGGGGATTCAAAGAGACCCAGTACTTC CASSGGFKETQYF
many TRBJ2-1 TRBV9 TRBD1 TGTGCCAGCAGCGTAGAGGGGGCCTACTCGGATGAGCAGTTCTTC CASSVEGAYSDEQFF
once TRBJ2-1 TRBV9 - TGTGCCAGCAGCGCGCGGGACCTGGGGGGTAATGAGCAGTTCTTC CASSARDLGGNEQFF
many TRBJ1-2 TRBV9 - TGTGCCAGCAGCGTAGATCAGGGTAGCTATGGCTACACCTTC CASSVDQGSYGYTF
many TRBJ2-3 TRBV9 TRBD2 TGTGCCAGCAGCGTAGAGGGTAGCGGGAGAGTCACAGATACGCAGTATTTT CASSVEGSGRVTDTQYF
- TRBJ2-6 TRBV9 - TGTGCCAGCAGCGTACTCGGGGCAGGGGTCGGGGCCAACGTCCTGACTTTC CASSVLGAGVGANVLTF
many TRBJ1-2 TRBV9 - TGTGCCAGCAGCGTTGTTCATAACTATGGCTACACCTTC CASSVVHNYGYTF
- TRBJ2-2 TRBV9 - TGTGCCAGCAGCGTAGGATTCGGGACGGCCTTAGGCACCGGGGAGCTGTTTTTT CASSVGFGTALGTGELFF
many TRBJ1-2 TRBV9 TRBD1 TGTGCCAGCAGCCCCCCCAGGGGGCTAGGCTATGGCTACACCTTC CASSPPRGLGYGYTF
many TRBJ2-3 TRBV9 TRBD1 TGTGCCAGCAGCTTGGGACAGGGGAGGACAGATACGCAGTATTTT CASSLGQGRTDTQYF
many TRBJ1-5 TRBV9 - TGTGCCAGCAGCCCTACAGGTGGCCAGCCCCAGCATTTT CASSPTGGQPQHF
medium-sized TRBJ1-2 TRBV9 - TGTGCCAGCAGCGCGGGCAGGGTCGGTGGCTACACCTTC CASSAGRVGGYTF
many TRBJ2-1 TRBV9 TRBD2 TGTGCCAGCAGCGCCACGGGGGGTGAGCAGTTCTTC CASSATGGEQFF